The sequence of this T cell receptor beta chain was determined in a study of blood T cells in healthy people across ages (dated by TCRdb to about 2015). General notes on the study: In model experiments, template switching captured about one uniquely barcoded TCR beta cDNA molecule for every two T cells. Using deep sequencing normalized with unique cDNA molecular identifiers, the study measured how TCR beta repertoire diversity changes with age. The donors were split into four age groups: young (average about 15 years), middle-aged (roughly 40), aged (approximately 59) and long-lived (roughly 77). To avoid experimental bias, donors of different ages were spread randomly across the sequencing lanes. Two additional independent replicas of 1 million unique cDNA reads from the same blood draw were analyzed for two donors (one aged 18 to 30 and one aged 80 or older).

Library method: 5' RACE. TCRdb lists the instrument as Illumina HiSeq 2500. The second PCR ran for about 6 to 12 cycles and used a J-beta primer mix along with a sample-barcoded 5' primer. A unique molecular identifier was introduced onto each TCR beta cDNA molecule by a template-switch 5' adaptor carrying 12 random nucleotides. Each sample yielded at least 2.5 million CDR3-containing paired-end reads. First-strand cDNA synthesis was performed from all RNA using the Mint cDNA synthesis kit, with priming by a TRBC-specific oligonucleotide. After uracil-DNA glycosylase treatment, a first 18-cycle PCR used universal primers M1SS and BC2_uni_R on all cDNA. The authors' pipeline ran thus. Each sample was normalized by randomly selecting 1 million high-quality reads, each carrying a distinct molecular identifier. Reads with shared molecular identifiers were discarded instead of being binned into consensus sequences. MiTCR, set to a Q25 quality threshold and the strictest error-elimination algorithm, was used for CDR3 identification, clonotype clustering and error correction. Lower-bound total TCR beta diversity was estimated with a nonparametric unseen species model using Euler transformation. TCRdb applied fastp at Q25 and MiXCR to the public reads, then kept only in-frame beta chains. CDR3 protein duplicates are merged, each entry listing the most common genes and DNA. TCRdb's processing, not the authors' own work, is the source of the V and J calls. This sample is represented by 650,000 or so distinct CDR3 sequences; around 50% of them were singletons. The ten largest clones represent around an eighth of the sample.

The 39 donors, aged about 6 to 95 years, were systemically healthy Caucasian individuals from Russia. Approximately 9 milliliters of peripheral blood were collected from each donor into EDTA-treated Vacutainer tubes. Ficoll-Paque density-gradient centrifugation was used to isolate PBMCs, with at least 6.5 million per sample. Total RNA was extracted from PBMCs with Trizol reagent, with at least 6 micrograms obtained per sample. The percentages of naive CD45RAhigh/CD27high T cells were determined by flow cytometry on a PBMC aliquot from every donor. The investigation overall reported the following: Bulk unsorted PBMC profiling prevented conclusive comparison of naive and antigen-experienced compartments. Estimates of total diversity based on one million sequenced T cells were considered lower bounds and underestimates. As age increased, observed TCR beta diversity per million T cells dropped in a roughly linear way, and a significant reduction was already evident by age 40. The percentage of naive T cells measured by flow cytometry correlated strongly with observed TCR beta diversity. Because donor CMV infection status was unknown, age-related changes in expanded clonotypes were potentially confounded. Compared with the aged group, the long-lived group had more naive CD4+ T cells, fewer expanded clones and increased TCR diversity, suggesting age selection.

A remark on this clonotype: It has no known antigen specificity. No clone much larger than this one lies a single base away; base qualities are absent.

This sequence was found in an elderly woman in good health. Sequencing used blood.

The CDR3 has the sequence CASGRDFTDTQYF. The DNA sequence reads TGTGCCAGTGGGAGGGACTTCACAGATACGCAGTATTTT. The chain employs TRBV19 and TRBJ2-3, and TRBD2 matches 7 of the central bases. From a lookup of the germline V gene (reference sequence), CDR1 and CDR2 are LNHDA and SQIVND. V loses 8 bases at its end and J loses 2 bases; junction bases beyond the gene matches: 4. The CDR3, from cysteine to phenylalanine, totals 13 residues. Kept here is only the CDR3 DNA, which spans 39 bases and is read in frame from base 1.